What follows describes a single T cell receptor beta chain. Germline V gives CDR1 MNHEY, CDR2 SMNVEV (reference sequence). Trimming removed 3 bases at V and 5 bases at J, with 11 bases between. The CDR3 is 14 amino acids. The data are from a study of cytomegalovirus exposure and HLA in healthy donors. The PCR contained 60 Vbeta and 13 Jbeta primers. Profiling relied on immunoSEQ multiplex PCR, and the TCRdb table lists in-frame clones only, not all of them. The data hold 85,000 to 120,000 clones, with roughly 71% observed a single time. The TCR originated in a male donor in good health and CMV-seropositive. The V gene is TRBV27, the J gene TRBJ2-1, with a tentative D call TRBD2 (6 bases). The specimen was PBMCs. CDR3 nucleotide sequence: TGTGCCAGCAGTTTTCGGGGACTGCACAATGAGCAGTTCTTC. This encodes CASSFRGLHNEQFF.